Shown below are 19 T cell receptor beta chains from a single sample sequenced in a study of blood T cells in healthy people across ages. Then a second PCR, running about 6 to 12 cycles, was carried out with a sample-barcoded 5' primer and a J-beta primer mix. TCRdb recomputed calls from the 5' RACE reads with MiXCR, one row per CDR3 protein. The profile covers 1 million or so distinct CDR3 sequences, with 40% to 45% appearing a single time and 18% taken by the ten largest. Sequencing used blood. All receptors come from a woman aged 55-75 years in good health.

The genes are TRBV12-5 and TRBJ1-1; the D gene is possibly TRBD1 (5 bases). The V end was cut by 1 base, the J end by 0 bases, with 18 bases between. The CDR3 runs to 18 residues. CDR1 and CDR2 (germline): LGHNT, FRNRAP. CDR3: CASGLARNRTLMNTEAFF. For the CDR3, the DNA is TGTGCTAGTGGTTTGGCTCGAAACCGGACACTCATGAACACTGAAGCTTTCTTT. The full variable domain, its missing parts supplied by reference TRBV12-5 and TRBJ1-1, is DARVTQTPRHKVTEMGQEVTMRCQPILGHNTVFWYRQTMMQGLELLAYFRNRAPLDDSGMPKDRFSAEMPDATLATLKIQPSEPRDSAVYFCASGLARNRTLMNTEAFFGQGTRLTVV.

The J gene is TRBJ1-5, the V gene TRBV11-2; 9 bases are a match to TRBD1. This CDR3 has 16 amino acids. The germline CDR1 and CDR2 sequences are SGHAT and FQNNGV. With V trimmed by 3 bases and J by 0 bases, 3 bases remained unmatched. The DNA for the CDR3 is TGTGCCAGCAGCTTCGGACAGGGGACTAGCAATCAGCCCCAGCATTTT. Translation gives CASSFGQGTSNQPQHF.

This clonotype has only a few counts. The chain links TRBV20-1 to TRBJ2-5; D might be TRBD2 (5 bases). The CDR3 has 13 amino acids. Germline CDR1 reads DFQATT; CDR2 reads SNEGSKA (reference sequence). Trimming pared 3 bases from V and 5 bases from J, leaving 13 bases between. CDR3 amino acids: CSASFRDAETQYF. CDR3 DNA sequence: TGCAGTGCTAGCTTTCGGGATGCCGAGACCCAGTACTTC.

The rearrangement links TRBV12-3 or TRBV12-4 to TRBJ2-7, with D possibly matching TRBD1 (5 bases). This CDR3 is 14 amino acids long. Trimming removed 5 bases from V and 4 bases from J, with 15 bases in between. Written as DNA, the CDR3 is TGTGCCAGCAGTCCCGCAGGGTCAGGTTACGAGCAGTACTTC. Its translation is CASSPAGSGYEQYF.

The genes are TRBV27 and TRBJ1-5, with D hard to call. The CDR3 consists of 13 residues. V was pared by 5 bases and J by 1 base, with 6 bases between. Germline V gene lookup returns CDR1 MNHEY and CDR2 SMNVEV (reference sequence). This CDR3 reads CASSVTSNQPQHF. Here the CDR3 DNA reads TGTGCCAGCAGTGTAACCAGCAATCAGCCCCAGCATTTT.

The rearrangement links TRBV5-4 to TRBJ2-4; 8 bases match TRBD1. The CDR3 has 19 amino acids. Germline trimming cut 4 bases from V and 0 bases from J; bases unmatched to any gene: 15. Germline V gene lookup returns CDR1 SGHNT and CDR2 YYREEE (reference sequence). Here the CDR3 reads CASSNLGQGEGVAKNIQYF. The CDR3 nucleotides are TGTGCCAGCAGCAACCTCGGACAGGGAGAGGGGGTAGCCAAAAACATTCAGTACTTC.

The chain joins TRBV6-2 or TRBV6-3 to TRBJ2-7; 13 bases agree with TRBD2. The CDR3 runs 17 residues. In germline, CDR1 is MNHEY, CDR2 SVGEGT. With 8 bases clipped from V and 2 bases from J, the junction kept 12 bases outside the gene matches. CDR3 region: CASQGLAGEWAPYEQYF. The CDR3 DNA follows: TGTGCCAGCCAAGGACTAGCGGGAGAGTGGGCCCCCTACGAGCAGTACTTC.

The J gene is TRBJ1-5, the V gene TRBV20-1; D is ambiguous. The germline V and J ends were trimmed by 1 base and 2 bases, with 9 bases remaining between them. The CDR3 contains 14 residues. CDR1 is DFQATT and CDR2 is SNEGSKA in the germline V gene (reference sequence). CDR3 loop: CSARGTTGNQPQHF. The CDR3, as DNA: TGCAGTGCTAGAGGGACCACGGGCAATCAGCCCCAGCATTTT.

V and J are TRBV7-6 and TRBJ2-5, with 8 bases identical to TRBD2. TRBJ2-7 explains the end of the DNA better; the J call may be wrong. The length of the CDR3 is 17 residues. CDR1 and CDR2 from the germline V gene are SGHVS and FNYEAQ. In DNA, the CDR3 is TGTGCCAGCAGCTTAGCCCGGAGCGGGAGTGGGAGGTACGAGCAGTACTTC. It translates to CASSLARSGSGRYEQYF.

Many counts were recorded for this clonotype. This rearrangement joins TRBV7-2 to TRBJ1-2; D possibly corresponds to TRBD1 (5 bases). Germline CDR1 reads SGHTA; CDR2 reads FQGNSA. CDR3 length equals 15 residues. V was shortened by 1 base and J by 0 bases, with 9 bases between the two germline ends. This chain's CDR3 is CASSLVPGPNYGYTF. CDR3 nucleotide sequence: TGTGCCAGCAGCTTAGTCCCAGGGCCTAACTATGGCTACACCTTC.

The V and J genes are TRBV12-3 or TRBV12-4 and TRBJ2-7, with a weak D call TRBD2 (6 bases). This CDR3 region has 15 residues. Trimming removed 6 bases from V and 0 bases from J, with 15 bases in between. The CDR3 DNA follows: TGTGCCAGCAGCCGCCGGGACTCCTACTCCTACGAGCAGTACTTC. Its protein is CASSRRDSYSYEQYF.

The V and J genes are TRBV6-2 or TRBV6-3 and TRBJ1-4; D uncertain. CDR1 MNHEY and CDR2 SVGEGT come from the germline V gene. V was cut by 5 bases and J by 11 bases, with 9 bases left in between. This CDR3 spans 11 amino acids. This CDR3 reads CASSPRGKLFF. CDR3 in DNA: TGTGCCAGCAGTCCCCGAGGGAAACTGTTTTTT.

This clonotype was seen more than once but under ten times. The chain is built from TRBV27 and TRBJ1-5, with D possibly being TRBD1 (5 bases). The germline CDR1 and CDR2 sequences are MNHEY and SMNVEV (reference sequence). V lost 4 bases and J lost 1, with 11 bases in between. The CDR3 consists of 15 residues. The CDR3 sequence: CASSSKGWSNQPQHF. The DNA of the CDR3 is TGTGCCAGCAGTTCGAAGGGGTGGAGCAATCAGCCCCAGCATTTT.

This clonotype was seen a few times. V and J are TRBV12-3 or TRBV12-4 and TRBJ1-2, with a possible D match to TRBD1 (6 bases). V gave up 5 bases and J gave up 1 base, with 20 bases separating them. This CDR3 is built from 17 residues. The CDR3 DNA sequence: TGTGCCAGCAGTCAGAGGGGGACACAGGTGATTAACTATGGCTACACCTTC. It specifies CASSQRGTQVINYGYTF.

V usage is TRBV3-1 and J usage is TRBJ2-1, with 11 bases matching TRBD2. Germline trimming cut 3 bases from V and 7 bases from J; bases unmatched to any gene: 11. The germline V gene has CDR1 LGHDT and CDR2 YNNKEL (reference sequence). This CDR3 spans 17 amino acids. The chain's CDR3 is CASSHKTGTSGFNEQFF. The DNA of the CDR3 is TGTGCCAGCAGCCACAAGACCGGGACTAGCGGCTTTAATGAGCAGTTCTTC.

In DNA, the CDR3 is TGTGCCAGCAGCCCGGGACCTCAGTCCTACGAGCAGTACTTC. It translates to CASSPGPQSYEQYF. This chain connects TRBV7-7 to TRBJ2-7; D is perhaps TRBD1 or TRBD2 (5 bases each). The germline CDR1 and CDR2 sequences are SSHAT and FNYEAQ (reference sequence). CDR3 length: 14 residues. V lost 5 bases and J 1 base, leaving 12 bases between the germline ends.

The chain combines TRBV9 with TRBJ2-1; TRBD2 aligns across 13 bases. Germline CDR1 reads SGDLS; CDR2 reads YYNGEE. The CDR3 runs to 19 residues. The J segment lost 3 bases and the V segment lost 0 bases, leaving 9 bases of the junction unmatched. Here the CDR3 reads CASSVGSGLAGSYYNEQFF. The CDR3 DNA follows: TGTGCCAGCAGCGTAGGATCGGGACTAGCGGGATCCTACTACAATGAGCAGTTCTTC.

The gene calls are TRBV27 and TRBJ2-5, with 9 bases fitting TRBD1. TRBJ2-7 matches the DNA end more closely, so the J call is doubtful. Germline V gene data show CDR1 as MNHEY and CDR2 as SMNVEV (reference sequence). CDR3 length: 12 amino acids. As DNA, the CDR3 is TGTGCCAGCAGGATGACAGGGGGCGAGCAGTACTTC. Its translation is CASRMTGGEQYF.

CDR3 loop: CASRRGAIGGYTF. CDR3 DNA sequence: TGTGCCAGCAGACGGGGGGCGATAGGTGGCTACACCTTC. The chain carries TRBV13 and TRBJ1-2; D is possibly TRBD1 (6 bases). V lost 6 bases and J lost 7, with 15 bases in between. Germline-derived CDR1 and CDR2 are PRHDT and FYEKMQ (reference sequence). The CDR3 extends over 13 amino acids.